The sequence of this T cell receptor (beta chain) was determined in a study of blood T cell repertoires in COVID-19. The wider study: Specimens from acute and convalescent COVID-19 originated in the United States, Italy and Spain.

Participants had their cohort set by participant-reported clinical history. Some clones are missing from TCRdb's copy, which holds only in-frame ones; the method was immunoSEQ multiplex PCR. The table records a few hundred thousand clones, roughly 89% of them present only once. This clonotype was sampled from a woman younger than 30 with acute COVID-19. Sequences were obtained from PBMCs or T cells enriched from blood (not recorded which).

The CDR3 nucleotides are TGTGCCAGCAGTGGACGACAGGGTGAGACCCAGTACTTC. Translation gives CASSGRQGETQYF. This rearrangement joins TRBV12-3 or TRBV12-4 to TRBJ2-5; TRBD1 aligns across 7 bases. The V and J ends lost 5 bases and 5 bases, in that order; junction bases with no gene match: 5. The CDR3 spans 13 residues.